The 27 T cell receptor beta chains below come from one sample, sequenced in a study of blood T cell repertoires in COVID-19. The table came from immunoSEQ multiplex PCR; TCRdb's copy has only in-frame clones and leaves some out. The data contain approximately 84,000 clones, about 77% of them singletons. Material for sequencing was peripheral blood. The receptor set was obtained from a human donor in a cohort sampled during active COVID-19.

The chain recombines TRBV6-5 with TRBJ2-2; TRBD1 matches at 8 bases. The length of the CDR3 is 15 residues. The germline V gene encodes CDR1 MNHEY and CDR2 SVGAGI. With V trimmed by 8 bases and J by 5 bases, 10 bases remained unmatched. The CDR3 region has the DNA TGTGCCAGCCGTAACCAGGGACAGGCAACCGGGGAGCTGTTTTTT. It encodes CASRNQGQATGELFF.

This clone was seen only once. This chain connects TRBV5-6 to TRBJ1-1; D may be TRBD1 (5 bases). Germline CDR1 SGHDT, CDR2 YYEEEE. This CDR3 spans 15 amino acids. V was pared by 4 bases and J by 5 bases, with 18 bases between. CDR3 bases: TGTGCCAGCAGCCTTGAGTTGAGGCAGGGTACTGAAGCTTTCTTT. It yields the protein CASSLELRQGTEAFF. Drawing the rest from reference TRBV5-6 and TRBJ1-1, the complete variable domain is DAGVTQSPTHLIKTRGQQVTLRCSPKSGHDTVSWYQQALGQGPQFIFQYYEEEERQRGNFPDRFSGHQFPNYSSELNVNALLLGDSALYLCASSLELRQGTEAFFGQGTRLTVV.

CDR3: CASSTGQVMVDEQFF. CDR3 nucleotide sequence: TGTGCCAGCAGCACCGGACAGGTCATGGTCGATGAGCAGTTCTTC. The chain is built from TRBV7-9 and TRBJ2-1; 7 bases align to TRBD1. The CDR3 covers 15 residues. J gave up 8 bases and V 5 bases, and 12 bases lay outside the gene matches. Germline CDR1 reads SEHNR; CDR2 reads FQNEAQ (reference sequence).

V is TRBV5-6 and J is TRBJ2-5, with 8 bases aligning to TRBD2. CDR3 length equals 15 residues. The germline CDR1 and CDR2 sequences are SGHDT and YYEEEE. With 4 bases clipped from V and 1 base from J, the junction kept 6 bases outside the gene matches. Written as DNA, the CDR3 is TGTGCCAGCAGCATAGCGGGGCCCCTCCAAGAGACCCAGTACTTC. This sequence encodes CASSIAGPLQETQYF.

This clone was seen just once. As DNA, the CDR3 is TGCGCCAGCAGCCCACAGCACAATTCAAACACTGAAGCTTTCTTT. Its translation is CASSPQHNSNTEAFF. V gene TRBV4-1 combines with J gene TRBJ1-1; D remains ambiguous. CDR3 length: 15 residues. Trimming cost V 4 bases and J 2 bases, with 14 bases left between them. Germline V gene data show CDR1 as MGHRA and CDR2 as YSYEKL.

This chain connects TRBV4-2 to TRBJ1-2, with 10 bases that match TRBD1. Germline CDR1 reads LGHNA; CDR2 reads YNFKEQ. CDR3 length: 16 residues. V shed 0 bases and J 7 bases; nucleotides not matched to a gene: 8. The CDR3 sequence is CASSQDWGGQGSGYTF. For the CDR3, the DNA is TGTGCCAGCAGCCAAGATTGGGGGGGACAGGGGTCTGGCTACACCTTC.

CDR3 sequence: CASSYSDRGNYGYTF. The CDR3 DNA reads TGTGCCAGCAGTTACTCCGACAGGGGAAACTATGGCTACACCTTC. The chain combines TRBV6-5 with TRBJ1-2; 8 nucleotides line up with TRBD1. The CDR3 loop spans 15 amino acids. With V trimmed by 0 bases and J by 2 bases, 2 bases remained unmatched. Germline loops: CDR1 MNHEY, CDR2 SVGAGI.

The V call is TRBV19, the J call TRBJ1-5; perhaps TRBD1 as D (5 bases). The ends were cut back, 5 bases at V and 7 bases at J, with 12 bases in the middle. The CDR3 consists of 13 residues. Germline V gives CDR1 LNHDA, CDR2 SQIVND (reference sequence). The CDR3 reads CASSGAGNQPQHF. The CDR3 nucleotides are TGTGCCAGTAGTGGTGCAGGGAACCAGCCCCAGCATTTT.

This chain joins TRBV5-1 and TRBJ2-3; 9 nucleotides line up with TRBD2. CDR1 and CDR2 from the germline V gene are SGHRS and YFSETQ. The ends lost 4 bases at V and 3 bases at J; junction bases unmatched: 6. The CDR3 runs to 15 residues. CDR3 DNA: TGCGCCAGCAGCGGGGTAGCGGGAGAGACAGATACGCAGTATTTT. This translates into CASSGVAGETDTQYF.

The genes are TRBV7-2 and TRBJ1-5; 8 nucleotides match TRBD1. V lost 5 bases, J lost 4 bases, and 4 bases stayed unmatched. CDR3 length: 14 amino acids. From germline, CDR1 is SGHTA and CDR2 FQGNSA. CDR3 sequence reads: CASSDTGGNQPQHF. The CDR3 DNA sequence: TGTGCCAGCAGCGACACAGGGGGGAATCAGCCCCAGCATTTT. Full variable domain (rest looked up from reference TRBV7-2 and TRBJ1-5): GAGVSQSPSNKVTEKGKDVELRCDPISGHTALYWYRQSLGQGLEFLIYFQGNSAPDKSGLPSDRFSAERTGGSVSTLTIQRTQQEDSAVYLCASSDTGGNQPQHFGDGTRLSIL.

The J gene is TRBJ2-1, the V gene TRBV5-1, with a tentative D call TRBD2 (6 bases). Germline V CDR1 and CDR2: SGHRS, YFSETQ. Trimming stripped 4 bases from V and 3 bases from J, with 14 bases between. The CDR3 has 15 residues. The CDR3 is CASSKEGRVYNEQFF. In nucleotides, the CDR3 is TGCGCCAGCAGCAAGGAGGGGCGAGTCTACAATGAGCAGTTCTTC.

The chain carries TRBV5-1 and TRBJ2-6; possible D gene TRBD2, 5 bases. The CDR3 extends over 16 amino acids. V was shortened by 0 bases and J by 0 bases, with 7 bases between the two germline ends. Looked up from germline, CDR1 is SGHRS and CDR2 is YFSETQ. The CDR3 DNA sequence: TGCGCCAGCAGCTTGGCGGGAAGCTCTGGGGCCAACGTCCTGACTTTC. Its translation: CASSLAGSSGANVLTF.

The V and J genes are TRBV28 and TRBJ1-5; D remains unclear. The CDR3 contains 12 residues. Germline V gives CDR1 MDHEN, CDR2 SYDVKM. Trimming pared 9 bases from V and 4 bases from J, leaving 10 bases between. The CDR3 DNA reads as TGTGCCAGTCAAACAGTAAATCAGCCCCAGCATTTT. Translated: CASQTVNQPQHF.

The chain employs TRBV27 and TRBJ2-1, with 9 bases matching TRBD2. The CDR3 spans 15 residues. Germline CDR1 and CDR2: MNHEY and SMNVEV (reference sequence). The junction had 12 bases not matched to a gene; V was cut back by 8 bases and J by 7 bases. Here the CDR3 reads CASQRRSLAGNEQFF. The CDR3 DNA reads TGTGCCAGCCAGCGTCGGTCACTAGCGGGTAATGAGCAGTTCTTC.

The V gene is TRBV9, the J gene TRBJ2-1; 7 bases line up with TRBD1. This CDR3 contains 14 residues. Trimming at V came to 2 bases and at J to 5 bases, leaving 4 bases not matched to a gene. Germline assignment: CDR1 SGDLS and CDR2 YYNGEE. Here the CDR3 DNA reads TGTGCCAGCAGCGTTCGGGACAGCAACAATGAGCAGTTCTTC. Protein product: CASSVRDSNNEQFF. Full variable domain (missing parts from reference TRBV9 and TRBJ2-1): DSGVTQTPKHLITATGQRVTLRCSPRSGDLSVYWYQQSLDQGLQFLIQYYNGEERAKGNILERFSAQQFPDLHSELNLSSLELGDSALYFCASSVRDSNNEQFFGPGTRLTVL.

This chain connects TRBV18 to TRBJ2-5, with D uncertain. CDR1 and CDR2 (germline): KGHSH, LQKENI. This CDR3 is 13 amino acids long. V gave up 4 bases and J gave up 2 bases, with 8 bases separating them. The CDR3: CASSRGFQETQYF. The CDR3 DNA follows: TGTGCCAGCTCACGAGGATTTCAAGAGACCCAGTACTTC.

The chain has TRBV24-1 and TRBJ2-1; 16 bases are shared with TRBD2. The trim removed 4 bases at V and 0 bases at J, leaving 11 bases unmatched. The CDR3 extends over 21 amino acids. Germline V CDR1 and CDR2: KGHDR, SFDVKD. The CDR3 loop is CATSDPPGTSGRVSSYNEQFF. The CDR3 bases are TGTGCCACCAGTGACCCCCCCGGGACTAGCGGGAGGGTGAGCTCCTACAATGAGCAGTTCTTC.

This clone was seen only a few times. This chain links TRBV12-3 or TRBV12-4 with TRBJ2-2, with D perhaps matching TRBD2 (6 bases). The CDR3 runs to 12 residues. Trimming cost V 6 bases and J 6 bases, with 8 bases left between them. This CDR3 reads CASREGPGELFF. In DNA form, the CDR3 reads TGTGCCAGCAGGGAGGGCCCCGGGGAGCTGTTTTTT.

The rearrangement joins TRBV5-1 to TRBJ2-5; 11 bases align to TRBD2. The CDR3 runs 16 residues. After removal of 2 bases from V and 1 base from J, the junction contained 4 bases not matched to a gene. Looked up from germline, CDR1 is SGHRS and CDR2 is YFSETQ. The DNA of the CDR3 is TGCGCCAGCAGCTTCTTAGCGGGGGGGCGCCAAGAGACCCAGTACTTC. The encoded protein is CASSFLAGGRQETQYF.

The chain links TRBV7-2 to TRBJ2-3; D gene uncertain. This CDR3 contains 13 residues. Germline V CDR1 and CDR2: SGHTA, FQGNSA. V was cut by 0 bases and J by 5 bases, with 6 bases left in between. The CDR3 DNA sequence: TGTGCCAGCAGCTTAGCGGAGTTAGATACGCAGTATTTT. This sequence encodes CASSLAELDTQYF.

The CDR3 DNA reads TGTGCCAGCAGCTTAGCAAGGTTGGGAGGGAAGGTAGGAGCTTTCTTT. Protein product: CASSLARLGGKVGAFF. The chain employs TRBV11-2 and TRBJ1-1; D remains ambiguous. The length of the CDR3 is 16 residues. Germline CDR1 reads SGHAT; CDR2 reads FQNNGV. The germline V and J ends were trimmed by 1 base and 10 bases, with 22 bases remaining between them.

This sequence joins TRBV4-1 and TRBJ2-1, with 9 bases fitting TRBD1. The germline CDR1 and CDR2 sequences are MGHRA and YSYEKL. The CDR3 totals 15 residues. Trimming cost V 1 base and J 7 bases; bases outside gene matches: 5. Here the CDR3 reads CASSQVGQGLNEQFF. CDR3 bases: TGCGCCAGCAGCCAAGTGGGACAGGGACTTAATGAGCAGTTCTTC.

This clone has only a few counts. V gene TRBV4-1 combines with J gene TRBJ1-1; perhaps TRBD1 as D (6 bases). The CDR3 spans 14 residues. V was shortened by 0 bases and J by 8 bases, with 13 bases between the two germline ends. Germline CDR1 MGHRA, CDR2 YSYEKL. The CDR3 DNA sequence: TGCGCCAGCAGCCAAGAAAGGATGCAGGGGGAAGCTTTCTTT. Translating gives CASSQERMQGEAFF.

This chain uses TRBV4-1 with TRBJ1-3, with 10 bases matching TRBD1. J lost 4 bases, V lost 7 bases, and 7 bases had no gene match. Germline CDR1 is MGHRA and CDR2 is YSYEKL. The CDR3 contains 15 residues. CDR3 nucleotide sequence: TGCGCCAGCACCTCTGGGACAGGGGACGGAAACACCATATATTTT. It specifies CASTSGTGDGNTIYF.

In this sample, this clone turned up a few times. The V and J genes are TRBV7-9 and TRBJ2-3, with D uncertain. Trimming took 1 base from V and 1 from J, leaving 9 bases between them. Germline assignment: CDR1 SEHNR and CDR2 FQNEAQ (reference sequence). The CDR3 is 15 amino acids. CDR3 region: CASSLGGSRTDTQYF. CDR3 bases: TGTGCCAGCAGCTTAGGCGGCAGTCGCACAGATACGCAGTATTTT.

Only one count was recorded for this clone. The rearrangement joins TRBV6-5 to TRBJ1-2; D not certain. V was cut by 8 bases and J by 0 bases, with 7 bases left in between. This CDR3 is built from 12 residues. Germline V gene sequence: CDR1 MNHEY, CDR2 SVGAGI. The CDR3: CASGGTNYGYTF. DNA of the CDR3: TGTGCCAGCGGCGGAACTAACTATGGCTACACCTTC.

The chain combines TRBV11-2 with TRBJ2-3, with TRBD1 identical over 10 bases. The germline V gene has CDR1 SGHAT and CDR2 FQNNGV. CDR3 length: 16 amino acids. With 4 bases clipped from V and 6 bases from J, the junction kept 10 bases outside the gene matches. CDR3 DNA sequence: TGTGCCAGCAGCTCGAGGGGGACAGGGGCAGGGGATACGCAGTATTTT. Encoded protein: CASSSRGTGAGDTQYF.